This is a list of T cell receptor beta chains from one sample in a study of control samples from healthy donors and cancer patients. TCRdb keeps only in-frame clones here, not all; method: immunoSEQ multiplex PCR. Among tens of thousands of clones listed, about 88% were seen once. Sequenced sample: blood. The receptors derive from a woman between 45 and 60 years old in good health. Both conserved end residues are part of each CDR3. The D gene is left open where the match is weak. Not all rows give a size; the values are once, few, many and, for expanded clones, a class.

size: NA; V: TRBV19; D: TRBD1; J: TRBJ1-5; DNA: TGTGCCAGTAGTATCGACAGGGGACGGTATCAGCCCCAGCATTTT; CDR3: CASSIDRGRYQPQHF
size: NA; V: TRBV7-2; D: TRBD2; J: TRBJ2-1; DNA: TGTGCCAGCAGCTTAGAAGCGGGGGGCCTTGACAATGAGCAGTTCTTC; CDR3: CASSLEAGGLDNEQFF
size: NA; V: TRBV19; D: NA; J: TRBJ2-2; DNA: TGTGCCAGTAAATTTGGGGTCACCGGGGAGCTGTTTTTT; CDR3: CASKFGVTGELFF
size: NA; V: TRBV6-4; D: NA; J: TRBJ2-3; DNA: TGTGCCAGCAGTGACTTTGAGGGCACAGATACGCAGTATTTT; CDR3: CASSDFEGTDTQYF
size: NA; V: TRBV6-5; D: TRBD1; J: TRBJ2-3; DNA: TGTGCCAGCAGTTACCCAGGGGGACCAGATACGCAGTATTTT; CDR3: CASSYPGGPDTQYF
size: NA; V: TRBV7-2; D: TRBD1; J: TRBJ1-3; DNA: TGTGCCAGCCGTGACAGGGCCGGAAACACCATATATTTT; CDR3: CASRDRAGNTIYF
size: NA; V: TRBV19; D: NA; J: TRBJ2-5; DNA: TGTGCCAGTAGGATGCAGCCCCAAGAGACCCAGTACTTC; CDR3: CASRMQPQETQYF
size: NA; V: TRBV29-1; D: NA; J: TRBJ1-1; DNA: TGCAGCGTCCTAGGACCAGAAGCTTTCTTT; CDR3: CSVLGPEAFF
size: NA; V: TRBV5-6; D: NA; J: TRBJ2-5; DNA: TGTGCCAGCAGCTTGGCCCCTATGGGGGGACGGGAGACCCAGTACTTC; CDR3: CASSLAPMGGRETQYF
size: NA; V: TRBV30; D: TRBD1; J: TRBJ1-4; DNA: TGTGCCTGCGGACAGGGGGCCCGAGAAAAACTGTTTTTT; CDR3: CACGQGAREKLFF
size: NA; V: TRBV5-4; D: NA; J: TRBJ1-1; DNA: TGTGCCAGCAGCCCCCAAGCTTGGGACCCACTAGAAGCTTTCTTT; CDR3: CASSPQAWDPLEAFF
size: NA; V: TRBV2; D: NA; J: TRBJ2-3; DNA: TGTGCCAGTGGGGACGGGCTGACAGATACGCAGTATTTT; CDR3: CASGDGLTDTQYF
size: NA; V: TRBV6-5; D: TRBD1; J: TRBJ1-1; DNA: TGTGCCAGCAGTTACCGAACAGGGGGTGGGGAAGCTTTCTTT; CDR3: CASSYRTGGGEAFF
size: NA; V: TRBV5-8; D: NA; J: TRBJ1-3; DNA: TGTGCCAGCAGCCCCCTGGGGGTAGGAGGAAACACCATATATTTT; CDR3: CASSPLGVGGNTIYF
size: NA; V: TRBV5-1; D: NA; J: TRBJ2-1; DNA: TGCGCCAGCAGCTTGGGACTCATAGGCGGGAATGAGCAGTTCTTC; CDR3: CASSLGLIGGNEQFF
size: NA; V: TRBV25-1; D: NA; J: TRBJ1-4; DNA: TGTGCCAGCCGTTCTAATGAAAAACTGTTTTTT; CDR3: CASRSNEKLFF
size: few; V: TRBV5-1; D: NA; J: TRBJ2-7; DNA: TGCGCCGGCTCCTACGAGCAGTACTTC; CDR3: CAGSYEQYF
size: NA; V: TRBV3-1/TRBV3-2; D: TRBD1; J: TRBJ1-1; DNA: TGTGCCAGCAGGAGGGGACAGGGGGCATTAGCTTTCTTT; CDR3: CASRRGQGALAFF
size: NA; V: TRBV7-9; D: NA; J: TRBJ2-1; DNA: TGTGCCAGCAGCCTGAGGGACCGAAACAATGAGCAGTTCTTC; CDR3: CASSLRDRNNEQFF
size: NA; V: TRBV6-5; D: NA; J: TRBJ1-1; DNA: TGTGCCAGCCGATGGCTAAACACTGAAGCTTTCTTT; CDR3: CASRWLNTEAFF
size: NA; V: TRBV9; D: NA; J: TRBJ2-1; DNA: TGTGCCAGCAGCGTAGGGCGGGGGCGGTACAATGAGCAGTTCTTC; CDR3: CASSVGRGRYNEQFF
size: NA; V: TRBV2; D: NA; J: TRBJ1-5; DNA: TGTGCCAGCAGTGAAGACAGGGCCCAGCGGCCCCAGCATTTT; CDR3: CASSEDRAQRPQHF
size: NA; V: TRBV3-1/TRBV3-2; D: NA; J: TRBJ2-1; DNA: TGTGCCAGCAGCCAAGATCCAGGACTTATGAATGAGCAGTTCTTC; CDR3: CASSQDPGLMNEQFF
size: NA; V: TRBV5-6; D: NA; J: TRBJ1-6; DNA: TGTGCCAGCAGCTTGGGAGGTATAGGGACCAATAATTCACCCCTCCACTTT; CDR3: CASSLGGIGTNNSPLHF
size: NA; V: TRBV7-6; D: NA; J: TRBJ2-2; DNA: TGTGCCAGCAGCTTGGTCTTAAGTTGGAACACCGGGGAGCTGTTTTTT; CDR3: CASSLVLSWNTGELFF
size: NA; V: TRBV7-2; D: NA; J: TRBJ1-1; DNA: TGTGCCAGCAGCTTATCTTACAATGGGGCTGAAGCTTTCTTT; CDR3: CASSLSYNGAEAFF
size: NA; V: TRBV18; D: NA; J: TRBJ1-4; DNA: TGTGCCAGCTCACCTAAGTATACTAATGAAAAACTGTTTTTT; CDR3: CASSPKYTNEKLFF